This TCR beta chain was found in a study of beta chain features in type 1 diabetes. Findings and caveats of the study: Among type 1 diabetes patients, VDJ junctions had fewer insertions and more deletions. HLA influence on TCRB rearrangement stayed unresolved here.

About this clone itself: Its target is not known.

The CDR3 covers 12 residues. Per the germline V gene, CDR1 is SQVTM and CDR2 is ANQGSEA. V dropped 4 bases and J dropped 3 bases, with 9 bases sitting between them. The authors reverse transcribed all of the isolated RNA, so sequencing captured expressed TCRB transcripts. The protocol was immunoSEQ multiplex PCR, while the TCRdb copy is restricted to in-frame clones and leaves out a portion. The data show roughly 500,000 clones, about an eighth seen once. The sequenced sample was naive CD4+ T cells from blood. The sequence came from a woman aged 18-29 years in good health. V gene TRBV29-1 combines with J gene TRBJ1-1; D is ambiguous. In DNA form, the CDR3 reads TGCAGCGTTGGAAGTGAGTACACTGAAGCTTTCTTT. Protein sequence: CSVGSEYTEAFF.